The following is a T cell receptor beta chain sequence with its context. No antigen is known for it. CDR1 is SGDLS, CDR2 YYNGEE, per germline. Trimming at V came to 4 bases and at J to 5 bases, leaving 10 bases not matched to a gene. This CDR3 region has 15 residues. Each CDR3 protein gets one entry after TCRdb re-called the RT-PCR reads with MiXCR. This table holds over 750,000 distinct CDR3 sequences, around 20% found once. The data belong to a study of response to subunit inactivated influenza vaccine. General study results and limits: Researchers suggested that each seasonal influenza vaccination recruits few new T cells.

The input for sequencing was PBMCs from blood, taken roughly 5 days after vaccination. The sequence came from a man in his fifties or sixties who received an inactivated influenza vaccine. J is TRBJ2-3 and V is TRBV9, with 7 bases lining up with TRBD2. CDR3 protein: CASSLIGAGEDTQYF. CDR3 DNA sequence: TGTGCCAGCAGCTTGATTGGTGCGGGGGAAGATACGCAGTATTTT.